This T cell receptor beta chain was found in a study of shared clonotypes between healthy human individuals. For the study at large: Donors, aged 18 to 49, were a couple of women and three men.

Naive CD4+ cells were CD45RA-selected; the remaining cells were memory. The table came from immunoSEQ multiplex PCR; TCRdb's copy has only in-frame clones and leaves some out. The sample gives around 2.3 million clones, more than 90% of which show up once; about 0.13% is in the top ten. The receptor was isolated from a man aged 18 to 29 in good health. Sequenced: naive CD4+ T cells sorted from blood. The subset was: CD45RA+ positively selected.

The CDR3 nucleotides read TGTGCCAGCAGTTATTCGAGACTTAGCGGGAGTCCGTTCTTC. Translated, it gives CASSYSRLSGSPFF. The V and J genes are TRBV6-5 and TRBJ2-1; 9 bases agree with TRBD2. Unmatched junction bases numbered 12, after V lost 3 bases and J lost 15 bases. Germline lookup yields CDR1 MNHEY and CDR2 SVGAGI. The CDR3 runs to 14 residues.